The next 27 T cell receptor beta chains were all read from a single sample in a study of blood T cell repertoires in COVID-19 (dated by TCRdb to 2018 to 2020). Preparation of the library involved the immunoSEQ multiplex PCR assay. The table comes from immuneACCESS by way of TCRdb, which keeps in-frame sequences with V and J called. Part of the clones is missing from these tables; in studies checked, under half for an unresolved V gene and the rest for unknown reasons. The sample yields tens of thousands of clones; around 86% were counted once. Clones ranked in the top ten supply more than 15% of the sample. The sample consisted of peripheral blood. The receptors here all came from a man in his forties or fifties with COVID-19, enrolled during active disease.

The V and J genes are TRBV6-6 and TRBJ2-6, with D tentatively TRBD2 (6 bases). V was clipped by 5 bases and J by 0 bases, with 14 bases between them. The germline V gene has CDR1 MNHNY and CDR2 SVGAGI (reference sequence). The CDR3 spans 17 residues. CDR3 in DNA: TGTGCCAGCAGTCGGAATACCGGGGGCTCTGGGGCCAACGTCCTGACTTTC. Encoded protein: CASSRNTGGSGANVLTF.

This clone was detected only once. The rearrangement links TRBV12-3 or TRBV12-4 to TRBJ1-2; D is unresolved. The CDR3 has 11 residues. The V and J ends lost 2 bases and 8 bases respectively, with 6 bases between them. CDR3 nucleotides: TGTGCCAGCAGTTTATCGGGGGGCTACACCTTC. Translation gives CASSLSGGYTF.

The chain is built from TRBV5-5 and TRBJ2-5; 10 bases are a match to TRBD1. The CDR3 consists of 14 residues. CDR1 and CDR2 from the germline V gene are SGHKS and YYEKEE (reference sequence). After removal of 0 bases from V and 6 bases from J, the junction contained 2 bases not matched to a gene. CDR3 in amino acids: CASSLEGQGKTQYF. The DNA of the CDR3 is TGTGCCAGCAGCTTGGAGGGACAGGGGAAGACCCAGTACTTC.

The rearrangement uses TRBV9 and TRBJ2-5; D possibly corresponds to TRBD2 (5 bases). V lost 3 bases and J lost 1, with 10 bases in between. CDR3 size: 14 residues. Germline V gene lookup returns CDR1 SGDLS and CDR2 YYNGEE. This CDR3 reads CASSASAGQETQYF. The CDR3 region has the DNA TGTGCCAGCAGCGCCTCGGCGGGCCAAGAGACCCAGTACTTC.

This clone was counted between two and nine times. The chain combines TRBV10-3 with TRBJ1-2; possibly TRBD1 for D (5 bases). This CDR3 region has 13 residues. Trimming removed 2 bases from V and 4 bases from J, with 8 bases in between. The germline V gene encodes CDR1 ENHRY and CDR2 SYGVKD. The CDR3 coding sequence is TGTGCCATCAGTGAGACAGGCGTCTATGGCTACACCTTC. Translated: CAISETGVYGYTF.

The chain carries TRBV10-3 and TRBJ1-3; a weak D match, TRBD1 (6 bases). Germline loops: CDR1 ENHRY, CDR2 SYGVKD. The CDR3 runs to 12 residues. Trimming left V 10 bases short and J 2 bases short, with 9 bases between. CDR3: CAKQGTGNTIYF. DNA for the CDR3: TGTGCCAAACAGGGTACTGGAAACACCATATATTTT.

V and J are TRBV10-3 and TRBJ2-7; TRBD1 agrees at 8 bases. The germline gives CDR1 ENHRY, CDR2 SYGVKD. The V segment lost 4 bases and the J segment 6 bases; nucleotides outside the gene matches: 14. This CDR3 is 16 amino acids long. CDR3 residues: CAISGRHVDRGGEQYF. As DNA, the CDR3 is TGTGCCATCAGTGGCCGCCACGTCGACAGGGGTGGCGAGCAGTACTTC.

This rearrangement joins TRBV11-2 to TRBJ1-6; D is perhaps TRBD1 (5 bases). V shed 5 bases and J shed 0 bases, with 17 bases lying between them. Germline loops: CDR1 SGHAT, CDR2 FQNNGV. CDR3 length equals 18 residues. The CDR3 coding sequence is TGTGCCAGCAGCCCCCGCGGGGGTGATAGCTCCTATAATTCACCCCTCCACTTT. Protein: CASSPRGGDSSYNSPLHF. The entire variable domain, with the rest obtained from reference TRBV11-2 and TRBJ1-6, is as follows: EAGVAQSPRYKIIEKRQSVAFWCNPISGHATLYWYQQILGQGPKLLIQFQNNGVVDDSQLPKDRFSAERLKGVDSTLKIQPAKLEDSAVYLCASSPRGGDSSYNSPLHFGNGTRLTVT.

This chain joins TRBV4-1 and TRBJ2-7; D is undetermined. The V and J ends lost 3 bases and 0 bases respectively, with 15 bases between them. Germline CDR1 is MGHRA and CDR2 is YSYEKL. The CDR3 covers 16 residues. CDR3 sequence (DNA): TGCGCCAGCAGCCAGGAGACTTCCTTCGCCTCCTACGAGCAGTACTTC. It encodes CASSQETSFASYEQYF.

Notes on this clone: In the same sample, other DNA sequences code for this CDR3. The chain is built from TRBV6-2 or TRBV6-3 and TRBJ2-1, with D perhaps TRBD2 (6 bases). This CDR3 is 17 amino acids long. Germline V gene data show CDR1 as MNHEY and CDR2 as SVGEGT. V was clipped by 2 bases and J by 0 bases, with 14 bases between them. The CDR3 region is CASSYPPRGSSYNEQFF. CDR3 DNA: TGTGCCAGCAGTTACCCACCCCGGGGGAGCTCCTACAATGAGCAGTTCTTC.

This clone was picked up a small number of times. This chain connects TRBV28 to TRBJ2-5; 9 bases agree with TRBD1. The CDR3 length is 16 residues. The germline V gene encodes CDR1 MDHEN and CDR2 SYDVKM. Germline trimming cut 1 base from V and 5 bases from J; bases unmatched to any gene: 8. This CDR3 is CASSLSTGTGRETQYF. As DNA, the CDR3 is TGTGCCAGCAGTTTATCCACCGGGACAGGGCGGGAGACCCAGTACTTC.

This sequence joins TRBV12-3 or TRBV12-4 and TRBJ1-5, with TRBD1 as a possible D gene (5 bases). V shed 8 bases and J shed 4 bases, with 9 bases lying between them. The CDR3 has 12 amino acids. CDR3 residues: CASGALNQPQHF. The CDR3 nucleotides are TGTGCCAGCGGGGCCCTGAATCAGCCCCAGCATTTT.

The CDR3 reads CASSYLGTLKGELFF. The CDR3, as DNA: TGCGCCAGCAGCTACCTCGGGACATTAAAGGGGGAGCTGTTTTTT. The V call is TRBV5-1, the J call TRBJ2-2, with D possibly matching TRBD1 (6 bases). Germline lookup yields CDR1 SGHRS and CDR2 YFSETQ. V lost 3 bases to trimming and J lost 8 bases, with 17 bases between them. This CDR3 is 15 amino acids long.

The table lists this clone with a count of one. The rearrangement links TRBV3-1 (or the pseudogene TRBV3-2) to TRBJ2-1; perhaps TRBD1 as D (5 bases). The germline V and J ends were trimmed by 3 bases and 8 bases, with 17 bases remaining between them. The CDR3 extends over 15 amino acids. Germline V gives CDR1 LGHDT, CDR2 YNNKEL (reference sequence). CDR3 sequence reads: CASSHSGPREDEQFF. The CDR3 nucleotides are TGTGCCAGCAGCCATTCAGGCCCCAGGGAAGATGAGCAGTTCTTC.

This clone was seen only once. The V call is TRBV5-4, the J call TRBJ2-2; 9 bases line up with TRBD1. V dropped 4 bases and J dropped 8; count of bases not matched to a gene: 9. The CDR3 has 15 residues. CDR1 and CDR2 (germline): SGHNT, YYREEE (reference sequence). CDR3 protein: CASSQRDRVAGELFF. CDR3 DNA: TGTGCCAGCAGCCAGAGGGACAGGGTGGCAGGGGAGCTGTTTTTT.

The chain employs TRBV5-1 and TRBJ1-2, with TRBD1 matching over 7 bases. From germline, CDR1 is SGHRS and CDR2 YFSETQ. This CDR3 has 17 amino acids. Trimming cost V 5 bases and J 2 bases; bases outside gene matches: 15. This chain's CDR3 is CASSPYRDSISNYGYTF. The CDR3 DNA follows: TGCGCCAGCAGTCCATACCGGGACAGTATTTCCAACTATGGCTACACCTTC.

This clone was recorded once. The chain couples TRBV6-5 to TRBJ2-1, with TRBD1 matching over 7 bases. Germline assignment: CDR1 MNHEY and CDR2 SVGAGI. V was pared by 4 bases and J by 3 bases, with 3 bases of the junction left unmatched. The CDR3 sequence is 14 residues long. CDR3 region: CASSLQGIYNEQFF. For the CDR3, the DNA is TGTGCCAGCAGTTTACAGGGGATCTACAATGAGCAGTTCTTC.

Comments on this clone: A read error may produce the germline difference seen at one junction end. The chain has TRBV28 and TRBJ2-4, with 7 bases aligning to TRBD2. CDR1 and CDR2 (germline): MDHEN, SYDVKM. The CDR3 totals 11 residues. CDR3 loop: CASSRDSGASF. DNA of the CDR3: TGTGCCAGCAGCCGTGACAGCGGGGCGTCCTTC.

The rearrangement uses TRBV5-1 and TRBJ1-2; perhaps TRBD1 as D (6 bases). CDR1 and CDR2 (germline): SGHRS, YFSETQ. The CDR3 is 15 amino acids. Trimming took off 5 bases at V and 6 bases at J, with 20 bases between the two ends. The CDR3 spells CASRSITGSLDGYTF. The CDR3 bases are TGCGCCAGCAGATCCATTACAGGGAGTTTAGATGGCTACACCTTC.

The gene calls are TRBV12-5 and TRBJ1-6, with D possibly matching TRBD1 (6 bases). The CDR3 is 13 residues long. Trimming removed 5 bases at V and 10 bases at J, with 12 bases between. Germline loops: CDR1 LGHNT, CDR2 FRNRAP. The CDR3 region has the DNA TGTGCTAGTGGTCCCAGGACAGTATCACCCCTCCACTTT. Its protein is CASGPRTVSPLHF. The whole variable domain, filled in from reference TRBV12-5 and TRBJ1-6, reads DARVTQTPRHKVTEMGQEVTMRCQPILGHNTVFWYRQTMMQGLELLAYFRNRAPLDDSGMPKDRFSAEMPDATLATLKIQPSEPRDSAVYFCASGPRTVSPLHFGNGTRLTVT.

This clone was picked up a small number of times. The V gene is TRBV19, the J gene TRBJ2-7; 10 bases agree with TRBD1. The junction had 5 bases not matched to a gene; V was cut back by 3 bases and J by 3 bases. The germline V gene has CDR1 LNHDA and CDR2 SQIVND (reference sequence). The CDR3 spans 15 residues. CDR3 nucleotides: TGTGCCAGTAGTATGCTAGGACAGGGGGTCTACGAGCAGTACTTC. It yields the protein CASSMLGQGVYEQYF.

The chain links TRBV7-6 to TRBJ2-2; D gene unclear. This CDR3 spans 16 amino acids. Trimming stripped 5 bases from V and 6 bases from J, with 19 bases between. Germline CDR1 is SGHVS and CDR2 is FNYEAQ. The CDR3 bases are TGTGCCAGCAGCCAGTCAACAGATTTGAGAGCCGGGGAGCTGTTTTTT. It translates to CASSQSTDLRAGELFF.

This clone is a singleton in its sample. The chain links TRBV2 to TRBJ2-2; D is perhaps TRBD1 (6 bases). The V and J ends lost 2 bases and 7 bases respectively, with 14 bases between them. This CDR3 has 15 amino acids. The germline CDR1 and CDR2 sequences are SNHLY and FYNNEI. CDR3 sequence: CASSETVRGNGELFF. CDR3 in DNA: TGTGCCAGCAGTGAAACCGTCAGGGGTAACGGGGAGCTGTTTTTT.

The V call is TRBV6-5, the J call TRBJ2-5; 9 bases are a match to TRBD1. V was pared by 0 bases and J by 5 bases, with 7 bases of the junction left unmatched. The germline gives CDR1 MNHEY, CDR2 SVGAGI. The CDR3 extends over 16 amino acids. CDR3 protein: CASSYSWTGVVETQYF. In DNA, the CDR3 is TGTGCCAGCAGTTACTCGTGGACAGGGGTCGTCGAGACCCAGTACTTC.

The CDR3 spells CATGLIHGELFF. In DNA form, the CDR3 reads TGCGCCACTGGACTAATACACGGGGAGCTGTTTTTT. This sequence joins TRBV10-2 and TRBJ2-2; tentatively, D is TRBD2 (6 bases). This CDR3 comprises 12 residues. In germline, CDR1 is WSHSY, CDR2 SAAADI. V gave up 10 bases and J gave up 7 bases, with 13 bases separating them.

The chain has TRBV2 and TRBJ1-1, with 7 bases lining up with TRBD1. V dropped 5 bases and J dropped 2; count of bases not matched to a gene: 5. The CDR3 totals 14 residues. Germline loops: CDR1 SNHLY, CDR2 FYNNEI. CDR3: CASSRGTVNTEAFF. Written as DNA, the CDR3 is TGTGCCAGCAGTCGGGGGACAGTTAACACTGAAGCTTTCTTT.

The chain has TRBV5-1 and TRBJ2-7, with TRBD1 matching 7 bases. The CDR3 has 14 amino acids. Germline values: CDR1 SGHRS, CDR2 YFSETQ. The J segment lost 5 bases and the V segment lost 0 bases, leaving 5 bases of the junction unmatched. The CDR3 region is CASSLDRGNDEQYF. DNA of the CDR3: TGCGCCAGCAGCTTGGACAGGGGTAACGACGAGCAGTACTTC.